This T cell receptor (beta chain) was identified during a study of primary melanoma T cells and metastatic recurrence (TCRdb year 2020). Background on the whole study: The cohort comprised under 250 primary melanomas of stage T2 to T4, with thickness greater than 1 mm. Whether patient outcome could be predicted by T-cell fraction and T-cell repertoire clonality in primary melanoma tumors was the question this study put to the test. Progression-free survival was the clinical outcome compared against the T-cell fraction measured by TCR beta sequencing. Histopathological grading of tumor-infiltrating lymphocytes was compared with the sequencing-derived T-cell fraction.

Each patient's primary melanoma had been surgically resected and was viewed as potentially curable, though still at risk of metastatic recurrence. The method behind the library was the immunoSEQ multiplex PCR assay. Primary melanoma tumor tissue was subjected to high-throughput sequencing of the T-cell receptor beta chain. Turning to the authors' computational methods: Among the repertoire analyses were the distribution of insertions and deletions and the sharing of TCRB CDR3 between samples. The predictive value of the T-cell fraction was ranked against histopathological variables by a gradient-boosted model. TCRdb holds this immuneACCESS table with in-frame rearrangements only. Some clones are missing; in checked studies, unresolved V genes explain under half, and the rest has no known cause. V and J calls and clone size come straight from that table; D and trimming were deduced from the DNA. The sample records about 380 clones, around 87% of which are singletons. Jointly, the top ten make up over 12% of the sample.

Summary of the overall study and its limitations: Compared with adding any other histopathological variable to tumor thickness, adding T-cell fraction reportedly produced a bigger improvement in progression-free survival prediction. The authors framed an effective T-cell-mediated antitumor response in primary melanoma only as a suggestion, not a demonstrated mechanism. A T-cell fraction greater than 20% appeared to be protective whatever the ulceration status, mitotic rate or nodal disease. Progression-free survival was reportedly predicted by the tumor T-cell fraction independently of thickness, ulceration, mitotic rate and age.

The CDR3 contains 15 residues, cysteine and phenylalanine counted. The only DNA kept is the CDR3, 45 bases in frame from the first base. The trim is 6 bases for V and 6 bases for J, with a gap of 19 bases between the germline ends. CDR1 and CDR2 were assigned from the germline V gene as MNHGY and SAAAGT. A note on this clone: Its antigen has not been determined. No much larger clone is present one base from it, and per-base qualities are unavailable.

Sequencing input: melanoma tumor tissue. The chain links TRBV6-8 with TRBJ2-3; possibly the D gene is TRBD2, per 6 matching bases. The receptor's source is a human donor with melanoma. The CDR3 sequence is CASSTGGGRRDTQYF. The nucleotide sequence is TGTGCCAGCAGCACTGGGGGTGGGAGGAGGGATACGCAGTATTTT.